This TCR beta chain was captured in a study of CXCR3-negative and CXCR3-positive naive CD8 T cells. Study outcomes and limitations: The level of CXCR3 expression partially decreased after cryopreservation; the majority of assays used fresh PBMCs. Diversity in memory CD8+ cells fell much lower than the comparably high levels seen in both naive subsets. Naive cells that were CXCR3-negative or CXCR3-positive used TRBV-TRBJ genes alike, while memory cells diverged.

The germline CDR1 and CDR2 sequences are SGHDN and FVKESK. The CDR3 covers 16 residues. Comment on this clonotype: The antigen is undetermined.

Sorts performed in triplicate captured more than 250,000 cells each from every CD8+ T cell subset. 5' RACE with UMI labels generated the TRB cDNA libraries. After re-calling the 5' RACE reads, TCRdb lists one entry per CDR3 protein, DNA absent. The sample includes 37,000 or so distinct CDR3 sequences. The specimen was memory CD8+ T cells from blood. The V and J genes are TRBV14 and TRBJ2-7. The sequence came from a human donor in good health. Some clones in this sample may be carry-over from other donors' samples. CDR3: CASSQVPLDGYYEQYF. Full variable domain (remainder filled in from reference TRBV14 and TRBJ2-7): EAGVTQFPSHSVIEKGQTVTLRCDPISGHDNLYWYRRVMGKEIKFLLHFVKESKQDESGMPNNRFLAERTGGTYSTLKVQPAELEDSGVYFCASSQVPLDGYYEQYFGPGTRLTVT.